This T cell receptor beta chain was profiled in a study of shared clonotypes between healthy human individuals. Study findings and constraints: Naive CD4 clonotype sharing across a few donors was approximately 5%. Depth was large, yet rarefaction showed that sorted-subset sequencing was incomplete. Naive subsets, compared against memory subsets, generally had larger estimated richness values.

Points on this clone: Its antigen remains unidentified.

Germline CDR1 and CDR2: SGHNT and YYREEE (reference sequence). Trimming removed 4 bases from V and 3 bases from J, with 10 bases in between. The CDR3 loop spans 13 amino acids. Sequencing was performed with immunoSEQ multiplex PCR; in TCRdb, only in-frame clones are kept and a portion is missing. This sample yields approximately 600,000 clones, of which approximately 96% are seen a single time; approximately 0.12% belongs to the top ten. CD8 cells regarded as naive lacked CD45RO, were positively chosen for CCR7, and omitted terminally differentiated effector memory CD45RA+ cells. Sequenced: naive CD8+ T cells sorted from blood. The TCR originated in a woman in her thirties in good health. The V gene is TRBV5-4, the J gene TRBJ1-1; possibly TRBD1 for D (6 bases). CDR3 in amino acids: CASSPGQHTEAFF. The CDR3 DNA reads TGTGCCAGCAGCCCTGGACAGCACACTGAAGCTTTCTTT.